The 19 T cell receptor beta chains below were found in one sample sequenced in a study of T cells after yellow fever vaccination. TCRdb recomputed calls from the 5' RACE reads with MiXCR, one row per CDR3 protein. Among tens of thousands of distinct CDR3 sequences listed, approximately 7.5% were seen once. This specimen was CD8+ T cells sorted from PBMCs, taken on the day of the yellow fever booster vaccination. The receptors were sampled from a man aged 25-45 years who received the YFV17D yellow fever vaccine.

This clonotype was observed a few times. The genes are TRBV11-2 and TRBJ2-7, with D perhaps matching TRBD2 (6 bases). Germline CDR1 reads SGHAT; CDR2 reads FQNNGV. The CDR3 covers 14 residues. Trimming stripped 6 bases from V and 5 bases from J, with 17 bases between. CDR3 DNA: TGTGCCAGCAGGCCCTCCGGCGGGGACCACGAGCAGTACTTC. As protein: CASRPSGGDHEQYF.

This clonotype was seen a handful of times. The chain employs TRBV6-2 or TRBV6-3 and TRBJ2-1, with D possibly matching TRBD1 (6 bases). The CDR3 covers 14 residues. Germline CDR1 and CDR2: MNHEY and SVGEGT. Trimming stripped 1 base from V and 10 bases from J, with 14 bases between. CDR3 sequence: CASSYWGPTGEQFF. The CDR3, as DNA: TGTGCCAGCAGTTACTGGGGGCCTACGGGGGAGCAGTTCTTC.

The CDR3 DNA reads TGTGCCAGCAGCTCAGCCCGGGGGGCTAGCTCCTACGAGCAGTACTTC. Its protein product is CASSSARGASSYEQYF. The rearrangement links TRBV7-2 to TRBJ2-7; TRBD2 might be the D (7 bases). The CDR3 covers 16 residues. V shed 4 bases and J shed 0 bases, with 16 bases lying between them. Germline V lookup: CDR1 SGHTA, CDR2 FQGNSA.

This clonotype showed up just a few times. This chain joins TRBV7-9 and TRBJ2-1; D gene uncertain. CDR3 size: 12 residues. CDR1 is SEHNR and CDR2 is FQNEAQ in the germline V gene (reference sequence). Trimming shortened V by 1 base and J by 6 bases, and 4 bases separated the two germline ends. The CDR3 loop is CASSLDFNEQFF. The CDR3 DNA reads TGTGCCAGCAGCTTAGATTTCAATGAGCAGTTCTTC.

This clonotype came up a few times. This may arise from a read error, as a much more abundant clone is one base away. The J gene is TRBJ2-7, the V gene TRBV7-9; D ambiguous. There are 11 residues in the CDR3. Trimming left V 3 bases short and J 2 bases short, with 2 bases between. Germline V gene data show CDR1 as SEHNR and CDR2 as FQNEAQ (reference sequence). The CDR3, as DNA: TGTGCCAGCAGCTTCGCCTACGAGCAGTACTTC. Protein sequence: CASSFAYEQYF.

The table lists this clonotype with a few counts. The genes are TRBV20-1 and TRBJ2-1, with D uncertain. The germline CDR1 and CDR2 sequences are DFQATT and SNEGSKA (reference sequence). The CDR3 is made up of 15 amino acids. V shed 2 bases and J shed 0 bases, with 11 bases lying between them. This CDR3 reads CSARYDPLSYNEQFF. The CDR3 coding sequence is TGCAGTGCTAGATACGATCCCCTCTCCTACAATGAGCAGTTCTTC.

For the CDR3, the DNA is TGTGCCAGCTCACCATCAGGGGCGGCCGAGCAGTACTTC. Translated: CASSPSGAAEQYF. The rearrangement links TRBV18 to TRBJ2-7; maybe TRBD1 (6 bases). With 2 bases removed from V and 6 bases from J, the gap between germline ends came to 11 bases. This CDR3 has 13 amino acids. Germline V gene data show CDR1 as KGHSH and CDR2 as LQKENI.

The rearrangement uses TRBV6-5 and TRBJ2-5; the match to TRBD1 covers 7 bases. Unmatched junction bases numbered 3, after V lost 0 bases and J lost 2 bases. The CDR3 extends over 15 amino acids. Germline values: CDR1 MNHEY, CDR2 SVGAGI. CDR3 sequence reads: CASSYSWDRQETQYF. The CDR3 nucleotides read TGTGCCAGCAGTTACTCTTGGGACAGACAAGAGACCCAGTACTTC.

Many counts were recorded for this clonotype. The chain couples TRBV6-5 to TRBJ2-2; no clear D. The CDR3 contains 13 residues. The V and J ends lost 0 bases and 5 bases respectively, with 4 bases between them. Per the germline V gene, CDR1 is MNHEY and CDR2 is SVGAGI. This CDR3 reads CASSYSSTGELFF. CDR3 coding DNA: TGTGCCAGCAGTTACTCGAGTACCGGGGAGCTGTTTTTT.

The V and J genes are TRBV27 and TRBJ1-1; 8 bases map to TRBD1. Germline CDR1 is MNHEY and CDR2 is SMNVEV (reference sequence). The junction had 9 bases not matched to a gene; V was cut back by 8 bases and J by 4 bases. The CDR3 contains 14 residues. The CDR3 DNA reads as TGTGCCAGCGGCAAGACAGGGGTCAGCACTGAAGCTTTCTTT. Encoded protein: CASGKTGVSTEAFF.

The gene calls are TRBV5-5 and TRBJ2-5; the D gene is possibly TRBD2 (6 bases). This CDR3 contains 16 residues. Trimming stripped 3 bases from V and 4 bases from J, with 19 bases between. The germline V gene encodes CDR1 SGHKS and CDR2 YYEKEE (reference sequence). CDR3 coding DNA: TGTGCCAGCAGCTACACCGGGACTCCGGAGGGAGAGACCCAGTACTTC. This gives the protein CASSYTGTPEGETQYF.

This clonotype has a handful of counts. CDR3 loop: CASSPTGGPYEQYF. The CDR3, as DNA: TGTGCCAGCAGTCCCACCGGGGGACCCTACGAGCAGTACTTC. V gene TRBV6-1 combines with J gene TRBJ2-7; TRBD2 might be the D (6 bases). The germline V gene encodes CDR1 MNHNS and CDR2 SASEGT. V was shortened by 5 bases and J by 2 bases, with 13 bases between the two germline ends. This CDR3 comprises 14 residues.

This clonotype was counted a few times. The chain combines TRBV29-1 with TRBJ1-5; D call uncertain. Germline lookup yields CDR1 SQVTM and CDR2 ANQGSEA. Trimming took off 5 bases at V and 0 bases at J, with 11 bases between the two ends. The length of the CDR3 is 14 residues. The CDR3 protein is CSVLGGDSNQPQHF. The CDR3 nucleotides are TGCAGCGTTCTAGGCGGGGATAGCAATCAGCCCCAGCATTTT.

This clonotype was seen a handful of times. This sequence joins TRBV6-2 or TRBV6-3 and TRBJ1-2; maybe TRBD1 (6 bases). V dropped 5 bases and J dropped 4 bases, with 11 bases sitting between them. Per germline, CDR1 MNHEY and CDR2 SVGEGT. The CDR3 spans 13 residues. CDR3 DNA: TGTGCCAGCAGTGACAGGATTACCTATGGCTACACCTTC. Residues: CASSDRITYGYTF.

V gene TRBV27 combines with J gene TRBJ2-7, with D perhaps assigned TRBD1 or TRBD2 (5 bases each). Germline CDR1 MNHEY, CDR2 SMNVEV (reference sequence). The CDR3 spans 15 residues. The V gene lost 4 bases and the J gene lost 2 bases, with 15 bases spanning the gap. Here the CDR3 reads CASSSNRDLPYEQYF. For the CDR3, the DNA is TGTGCCAGCAGTTCGAACCGGGACCTCCCCTACGAGCAGTACTTC.

In its sample, this clonotype was seen a few times. The V call is TRBV12-5, the J call TRBJ2-7; D is unresolved. V was clipped by 5 bases and J by 4 bases, with 9 bases between them. Germline V gene lookup returns CDR1 LGHNT and CDR2 FRNRAP. This CDR3 is built from 12 residues. The DNA for the CDR3 is TGTGCTAGTGGTCTCCCCAAATACGAGCAGTACTTC. It specifies CASGLPKYEQYF. Supplemented by reference TRBV12-5 and TRBJ2-7, the full variable domain reads DARVTQTPRHKVTEMGQEVTMRCQPILGHNTVFWYRQTMMQGLELLAYFRNRAPLDDSGMPKDRFSAEMPDATLATLKIQPSEPRDSAVYFCASGLPKYEQYFGPGTRLTVT.

This clonotype was recorded many times. This sequence joins TRBV20-1 and TRBJ1-5; 7 nucleotides match TRBD1. The CDR3 covers 14 residues. The germline V gene has CDR1 DFQATT and CDR2 SNEGSKA (reference sequence). V shed 5 bases, J shed 3 bases, and the junction held 7 bases outside the gene matches. CDR3 sequence (DNA): TGCAGTGCTCTTGCAGGGGGATTCAATCAGCCCCAGCATTTT. Encoded protein: CSALAGGFNQPQHF.

The chain combines TRBV4-2 with TRBJ2-1; weak D call: TRBD2 (5 bases). Germline V lookup: CDR1 LGHNA, CDR2 YNFKEQ. This CDR3 region has 15 residues. V was clipped by 0 bases and J by 10 bases, with 16 bases between them. Here the CDR3 DNA reads TGTGCCAGCAGCCAAGATCCGTGGCTAGCAGACGAGCAGTTCTTC. Its protein is CASSQDPWLADEQFF.

The rearrangement joins TRBV21-1 to TRBJ2-7. TRBV21-1 represents a pseudogene. This CDR3 spans 10 amino acids. DNA for the CDR3: TGTGCCAGCAGGTTCTACGAGCAGTACTTC. Protein sequence: CASRFYEQYF.